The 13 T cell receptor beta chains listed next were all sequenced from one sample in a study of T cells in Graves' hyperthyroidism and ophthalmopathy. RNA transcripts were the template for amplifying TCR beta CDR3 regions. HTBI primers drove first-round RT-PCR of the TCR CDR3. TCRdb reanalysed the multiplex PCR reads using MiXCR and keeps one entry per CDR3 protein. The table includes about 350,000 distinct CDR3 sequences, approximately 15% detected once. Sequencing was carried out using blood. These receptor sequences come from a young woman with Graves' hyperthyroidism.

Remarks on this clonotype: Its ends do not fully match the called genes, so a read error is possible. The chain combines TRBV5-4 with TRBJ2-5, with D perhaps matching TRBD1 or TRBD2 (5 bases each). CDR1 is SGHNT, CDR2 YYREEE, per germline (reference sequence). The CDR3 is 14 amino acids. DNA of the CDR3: TGTGTCAGCAGCTTGGGTGGGGGCCAAGAGACCCAGTACTTC. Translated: CVSSLGGGQETQYF.

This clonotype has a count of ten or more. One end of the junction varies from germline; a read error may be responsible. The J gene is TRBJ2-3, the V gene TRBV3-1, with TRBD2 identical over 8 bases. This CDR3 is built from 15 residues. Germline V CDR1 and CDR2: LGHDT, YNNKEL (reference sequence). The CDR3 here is CASSQAWTSRDTQYF. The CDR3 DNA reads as TGTGCCAGCAGCCAAGCCTGGACTAGCAGAGATACGCAGTATTTT.

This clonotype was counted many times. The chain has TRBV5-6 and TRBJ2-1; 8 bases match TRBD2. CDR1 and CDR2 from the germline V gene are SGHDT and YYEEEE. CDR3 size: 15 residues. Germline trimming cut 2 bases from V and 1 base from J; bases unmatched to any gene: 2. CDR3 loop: CASSFGGRSYNEQFF. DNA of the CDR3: TGTGCCAGCAGCTTCGGCGGGAGGTCCTACAATGAGCAGTTCTTC.

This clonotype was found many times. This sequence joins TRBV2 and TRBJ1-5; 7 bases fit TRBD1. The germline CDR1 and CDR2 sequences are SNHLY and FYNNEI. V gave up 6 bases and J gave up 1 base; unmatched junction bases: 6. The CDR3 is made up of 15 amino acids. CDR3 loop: CASSNDRASNQPQHF. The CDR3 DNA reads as TGTGCCAGCAGCAATGACAGGGCAAGCAATCAGCCCCAGCATTTT. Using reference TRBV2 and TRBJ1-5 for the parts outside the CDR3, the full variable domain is EPEVTQTPSHQVTQMGQEVILRCVPISNHLYFYWYRQILGQKVEFLVSFYNNEISEKSEIFDDQFSVERPDGSNFTLKIRSTKLEDSAMYFCASSNDRASNQPQHFGDGTRLSIL.

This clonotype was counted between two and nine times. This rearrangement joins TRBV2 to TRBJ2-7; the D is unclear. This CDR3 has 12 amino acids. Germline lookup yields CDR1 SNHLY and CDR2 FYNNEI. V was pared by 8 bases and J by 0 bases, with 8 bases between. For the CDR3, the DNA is TGTGCCAGCCAAGTGGACTCCTACGAGCAGTACTTC. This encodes CASQVDSYEQYF.

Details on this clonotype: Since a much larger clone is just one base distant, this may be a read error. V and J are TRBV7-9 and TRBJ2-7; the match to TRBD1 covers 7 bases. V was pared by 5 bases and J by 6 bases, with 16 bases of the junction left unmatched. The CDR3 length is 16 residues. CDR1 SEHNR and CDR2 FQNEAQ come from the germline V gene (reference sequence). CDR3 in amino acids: CASSKEAGTVLFEQYF. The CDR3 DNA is TGTGCCAGCAGCAAAGAGGCCGGGACAGTCCTTTTCGAGCAGTACTTC.

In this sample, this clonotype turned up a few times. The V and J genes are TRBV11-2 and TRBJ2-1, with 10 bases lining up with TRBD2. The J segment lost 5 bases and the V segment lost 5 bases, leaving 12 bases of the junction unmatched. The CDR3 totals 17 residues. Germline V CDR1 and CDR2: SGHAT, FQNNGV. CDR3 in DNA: TGTGCCAGCAGCCCCGGTTTCGGACTAGCGGCTAACAATGAGCAGTTCTTC. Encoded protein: CASSPGFGLAANNEQFF.

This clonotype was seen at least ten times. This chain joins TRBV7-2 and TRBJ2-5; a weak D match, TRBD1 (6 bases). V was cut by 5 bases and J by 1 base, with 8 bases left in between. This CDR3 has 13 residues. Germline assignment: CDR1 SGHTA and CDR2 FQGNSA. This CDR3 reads CASSGQTQETQYF. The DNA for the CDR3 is TGTGCCAGCAGCGGACAGACCCAAGAGACCCAGTACTTC.

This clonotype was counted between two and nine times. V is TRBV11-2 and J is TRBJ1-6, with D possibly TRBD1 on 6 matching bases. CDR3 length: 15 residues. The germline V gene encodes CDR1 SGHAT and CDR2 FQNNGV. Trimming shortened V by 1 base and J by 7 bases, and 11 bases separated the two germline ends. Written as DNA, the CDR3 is TGTGCCAGCAGCTTAGGGTGGACAGCGAATTCACCCCTCCACTTT. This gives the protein CASSLGWTANSPLHF.

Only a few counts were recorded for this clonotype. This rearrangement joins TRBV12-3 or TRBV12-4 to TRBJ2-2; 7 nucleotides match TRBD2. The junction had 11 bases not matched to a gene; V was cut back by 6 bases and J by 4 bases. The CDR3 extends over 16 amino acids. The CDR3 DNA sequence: TGTGCCAGCAGCCCAATTGGGGGGGTCCTCACCGGGGAGCTGTTTTTT. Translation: CASSPIGGVLTGELFF.

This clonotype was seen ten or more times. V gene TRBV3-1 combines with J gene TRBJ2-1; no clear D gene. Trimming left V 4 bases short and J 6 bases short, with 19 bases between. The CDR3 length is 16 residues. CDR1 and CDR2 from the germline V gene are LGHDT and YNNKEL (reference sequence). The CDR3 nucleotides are TGTGCCAGCAGCCCCTCCGGCAAACGCGTCGGCAATGAGCAGTTCTTC. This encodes CASSPSGKRVGNEQFF.

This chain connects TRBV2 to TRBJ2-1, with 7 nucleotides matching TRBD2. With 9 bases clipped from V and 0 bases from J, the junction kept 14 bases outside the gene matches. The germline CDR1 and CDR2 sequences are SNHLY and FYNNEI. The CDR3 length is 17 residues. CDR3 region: CARGRVASLSSYNEQFF. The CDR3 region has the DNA TGTGCCAGGGGGAGGGTGGCGAGCCTAAGCTCCTACAATGAGCAGTTCTTC.

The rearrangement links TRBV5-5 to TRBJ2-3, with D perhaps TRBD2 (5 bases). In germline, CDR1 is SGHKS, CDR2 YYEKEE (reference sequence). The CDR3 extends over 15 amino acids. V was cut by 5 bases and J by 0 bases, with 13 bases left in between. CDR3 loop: CASSYGLSSTDTQYF. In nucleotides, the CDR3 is TGTGCCAGCAGTTACGGACTGTCGAGCACAGATACGCAGTATTTT.